Listed below are T cell receptor beta chains from one sample, sequenced in a study of identical twins. TCRdb called the 5' RACE reads again in MiXCR, with one record for every CDR3 protein. The profile shows approximately 500,000 distinct CDR3 sequences, 12% to 15% of them singletons. The sample also formed part of further work on yellow fever vaccine responses in identical twins.

Sequenced: CD4+ T cells sorted from blood. These receptors were taken from a woman younger than 35 in good health. Both conserved end residues are part of each CDR3. Fields, in order: J gene, D gene, clone size, V gene, CDR3 protein. A D gene is named only where the DNA matches it firmly. A row's size may be missing; if present it is once, few, many or a size class.

J: TRBJ2-7; D: TRBD1; size: .; V: TRBV12-3/TRBV12-4; CDR3: CASSFEDRGDEQYF
J: TRBJ2-2; D: .; size: few; V: TRBV20-1; CDR3: CSGYRETGELFF
J: TRBJ2-2; D: .; size: few; V: TRBV11-2; CDR3: CASSLDRLGGELFF
J: TRBJ2-1; D: TRBD2; size: .; V: TRBV24-1; CDR3: CATSEEGGSSYNEQFF
J: TRBJ1-6; D: .; size: .; V: TRBV20-1; CDR3: CSARGVGGSPLHF
J: TRBJ1-2; D: .; size: .; V: TRBV28; CDR3: CASSSLRSLSTF
J: TRBJ2-1; D: .; size: few; V: TRBV10-3; CDR3: CAIRDRNNEQFF
J: TRBJ2-3; D: .; size: few; V: TRBV29-1; CDR3: CSVRDLQQYF
J: TRBJ2-3; D: .; size: few; V: TRBV12-3/TRBV12-4; CDR3: CASTPSGSTDTQYF
J: TRBJ2-5; D: .; size: many; V: TRBV12-3/TRBV12-4; CDR3: CASSRSLGTQYF
J: TRBJ2-1; D: .; size: few; V: TRBV7-3; CDR3: CASSPDGLANNEQFF
J: TRBJ2-4; D: .; size: .; V: TRBV7-9; CDR3: CASSLEGGGAKNIQYF
J: TRBJ1-2; D: TRBD1; size: few; V: TRBV29-1; CDR3: CSVESRDRGNGYTF
J: TRBJ1-2; D: .; size: .; V: TRBV12-3/TRBV12-4; CDR3: CASSLAPPGGYTF
J: TRBJ2-4; D: .; size: many; V: TRBV12-3/TRBV12-4; CDR3: CASSRTANIQYF
J: TRBJ1-1; D: TRBD1; size: few; V: TRBV7-9; CDR3: CASSPGGQMNTEAFF
J: TRBJ2-2; D: TRBD2; size: many; V: TRBV5-1; CDR3: CASSPPGLNTGELFF
J: TRBJ2-3; D: TRBD2; size: .; V: TRBV10-3; CDR3: CAAAVGGSTGTQYF
J: TRBJ1-2; D: .; size: .; V: TRBV11-2; CDR3: CASSSGFGYGYTF
J: TRBJ2-1; D: TRBD2; size: few; V: TRBV3-1; CDR3: CASSQDRRGAYNEQFF
J: TRBJ2-5; D: TRBD1; size: .; V: TRBV11-3; CDR3: CASSNWDRQETQYF
J: TRBJ2-1; D: TRBD2; size: few; V: TRBV10-3; CDR3: CAISEGLATSEQFF
J: TRBJ2-1; D: .; size: .; V: TRBV2; CDR3: CASSGGIGQRLISYNEQFF
J: TRBJ2-5; D: .; size: once; V: TRBV29-1; CDR3: CSVARGSETQYF
J: TRBJ2-5; D: .; size: .; V: TRBV9; CDR3: CASSAATKMGTQYF
J: TRBJ1-1; D: .; size: .; V: TRBV2; CDR3: CASSEPLTRQMNTEAFF
J: TRBJ2-5; D: .; size: few; V: TRBV11-2; CDR3: CASSSGRVGETQYF
J: TRBJ1-2; D: .; size: .; V: TRBV7-9; CDR3: CASSLNSFYYGYTF
J: TRBJ2-7; D: .; size: .; V: TRBV28; CDR3: CASSWESGTVSYEQYF
J: TRBJ2-6; D: .; size: few; V: TRBV6-5; CDR3: CASSYTKQGPGANVLTF
J: TRBJ2-1; D: .; size: .; V: TRBV18; CDR3: CASSPYRSQNEQFF
J: TRBJ2-1; D: TRBD1; size: many; V: TRBV5-1; CDR3: CASRQGQGTYNEQFF
J: TRBJ2-5; D: TRBD2; size: few; V: TRBV9; CDR3: CASSVVVIAGSGQETQYF
J: TRBJ2-5; D: TRBD1; size: many; V: TRBV29-1; CDR3: CSSRTGTGQETQYF
J: TRBJ1-2; D: .; size: many; V: TRBV12-3/TRBV12-4; CDR3: CASSRDGLPYGYTF
J: TRBJ2-5; D: .; size: .; V: TRBV29-1; CDR3: CSGSRSAETQYF
J: TRBJ2-7; D: .; size: few; V: TRBV9; CDR3: CASSPNPVSLYEQYF
J: TRBJ2-2; D: .; size: few; V: TRBV12-3/TRBV12-4; CDR3: CASSPRPSNTGELFF
J: TRBJ2-1; D: .; size: few; V: TRBV11-3; CDR3: CASSLADWYDNEQFF
J: TRBJ1-2; D: .; size: many; V: TRBV29-1; CDR3: CSALFLASGSYTF
J: TRBJ1-1; D: .; size: .; V: TRBV12-3/TRBV12-4; CDR3: CASSLARRGEAFF
J: TRBJ2-1; D: .; size: .; V: TRBV12-3/TRBV12-4; CDR3: CASSLLRYNEQFF
J: TRBJ2-5; D: TRBD2; size: .; V: TRBV10-1; CDR3: CASSESRLAGGLQETQYF
J: TRBJ2-3; D: .; size: .; V: TRBV5-4; CDR3: CASSMETPRSWYF
J: TRBJ2-2; D: .; size: .; V: TRBV6-5; CDR3: CASSYWGQSGELFF
J: TRBJ2-7; D: .; size: few; V: TRBV27; CDR3: CASTDYRDEQYF
J: TRBJ2-3; D: TRBD2; size: few; V: TRBV2; CDR3: CASRPGLAIRADTQYF
J: TRBJ2-1; D: .; size: .; V: TRBV5-6; CDR3: CASSSPGSVYNEQFF
J: TRBJ2-5; D: TRBD2; size: few; V: TRBV27; CDR3: CASTGLAGGDETQYF
J: TRBJ2-3; D: .; size: .; V: TRBV3-1; CDR3: CASNGVTDTQYF
J: TRBJ2-1; D: TRBD1; size: few; V: TRBV7-8; CDR3: CASSFGRPRGQWNEQFF
J: TRBJ2-5; D: TRBD2; size: few; V: TRBV6-5; CDR3: CASSYVLAGPETQYF
J: TRBJ1-2; D: .; size: few; V: TRBV24-1; CDR3: CATSDPTDLRHGYTF
J: TRBJ1-1; D: .; size: few; V: TRBV10-3; CDR3: CAISDKGRGAEAFF
J: TRBJ2-1; D: .; size: .; V: TRBV5-6; CDR3: CASSRGLLWNEQFF